This is a list of T cell receptor beta chains from one sample in a study of molecular identifiers for immune sequencing clone quantification. TCRdb redid the calling of the PCR reads with MiXCR, one entry per CDR3 protein. The profile shows fewer than 350,000 distinct CDR3 sequences, roughly a quarter of them singletons. The source material was naive CD8+ T cells from blood, with Jurkat cell RNA spiked in. The receptor source for this set is a human donor in good health. Some libraries in this study had Jurkat cell RNA spiked in. The CDR3 runs from the conserved cysteine through the conserved F or W. The D gene is left open where the match is weak. Not every row has a clone size; where given, it reads once, few, many or a size class.

TRBJ1-5	-	-	TRBV28	TGTGCCAGCAGTTTATTTTTGGGTGTCAGCAATCAGCCCCAGCATTTT	CASSLFLGVSNQPQHF
TRBJ2-7	TRBD1	few	TRBV5-6	TGTGCCAGCAGCTTGTCTTGGACAGGGGAGCACGAGCAGTACTTC	CASSLSWTGEHEQYF
TRBJ2-7	TRBD1	few	TRBV6-5	TGTGCCAGCAGTTACTCGATTCAGGGGGCCTACGAGCAGTACTTC	CASSYSIQGAYEQYF
TRBJ2-1	-	-	TRBV7-9	TGTGCCTTGAAACAGGAAAGCTCCTACAATGAGCAGTTCTTC	CALKQESSYNEQFF
TRBJ2-1	TRBD2	few	TRBV2	TGTGCCAGCAGTGGGGATACGGGACTAGCGGGGGTACGGTCCTACAATGAGCAGTTCTTC	CASSGDTGLAGVRSYNEQFF
TRBJ2-5	TRBD2	many	TRBV12-3/TRBV12-4	TGTGCCACCACCGGGACTAGCGGGCCTCTGGGGGAGACCCAGTACTTC	CATTGTSGPLGETQYF
TRBJ2-1	-	many	TRBV5-1	TGCGCCAGCAGCCGTACATCTGGTTCAACGAACAATGAGCAGTTCTTC	CASSRTSGSTNNEQFF
TRBJ1-2	TRBD1	few	TRBV29-1	TGCAGCGTCAGGACAGGGGCGGACTATGGCTACACCTTC	CSVRTGADYGYTF
TRBJ1-1	-	many	TRBV12-5	TGTGCTAGTTCGGTGGTGAACACTGAAGCTTTCTTT	CASSVVNTEAFF
TRBJ2-7	-	few	TRBV10-3	TGTGCCATCAGTGGGTTTACCTACGAGCAGTACTTC	CAISGFTYEQYF
TRBJ1-5	-	few	TRBV2	TGTGCCAGCAGTGGAGGACAGATACTAAGATATAGCAATCAGCCCCAGCATTTT	CASSGGQILRYSNQPQHF
TRBJ1-5	-	-	TRBV4-3	TGCGCCAGCCGCCAAGATCCCCAGGACCGCTATGGCAATCAGCCCCAGCATTTT	CASRQDPQDRYGNQPQHF
TRBJ2-3	-	few	TRBV5-6	TGTGCCAGCAGCTTTATTGCAGATACGCAGTATTTT	CASSFIADTQYF
TRBJ1-1	-	-	TRBV14	TGTGCCAGCAGCCTTGGGGCAGACCAAGACACTGAAGCTTTCTTT	CASSLGADQDTEAFF
TRBJ2-7	-	-	TRBV27	TGTGCCAGCAGTTTAGGGGACGGATTCTACGAGCAGTACTTC	CASSLGDGFYEQYF
TRBJ2-5	-	few	TRBV4-2	TGTGCCAGCAGCCCTACGATGGGGAGCGAGACCCAGTACTTC	CASSPTMGSETQYF
TRBJ1-6	-	many	TRBV27	TGTGCCAGCAGTTTATCGGTGGGGTCACCCCTCCACTTT	CASSLSVGSPLHF
TRBJ1-5	-	-	TRBV24-1	TGTGCCACCTCGAGTCATAGCAATCAGCCCCAGCATTTT	CATSSHSNQPQHF
TRBJ2-3	-	few	TRBV16	TGTGCCAGCAGCCAATCTGGTACCACAGATACGCAGTATTTT	CASSQSGTTDTQYF